This TCR beta chain appears in the sequencing data of a study of OX40 agonist ivuxolimab in advanced cancers. Across the study: Prior anti-PD-1, anti-PD-L1 or anti-CTLA-4 therapy did not bar entry, and more than 35% had some.

This clone is medium-sized in the sample. The antigen is not known. A history of autoimmune disease or systemic immunosuppression excluded patients. The protocol was immunoSEQ multiplex PCR, while the TCRdb copy is restricted to in-frame clones and leaves out a portion. This sample has fewer than 90,000 clones; 88% occur once, and the top ten carry 2% to 2.5%. Study-level results: At 0.1 to 3.0 mg/kg, CD4+ and CD8+ blood T cells expanded clonally by week 6. No determination was made of the antigen specificity of the expanded peripheral T cells.

Trimming cost V 3 bases and J 6 bases, with 5 bases left between them. Germline V gene sequence: CDR1 MGHDK, CDR2 SYGVNS. This CDR3 is built from 11 residues. The gene calls are TRBV25-1 and TRBJ1-2; D gene ambiguous. This TCR was sampled from an adult with an advanced solid tumor such as melanoma, head and neck, liver or kidney cancer. The sequences come from CD4+ or CD8+ T cells sorted from blood, collected in a trial of the OX40 agonist ivuxolimab. The DNA of the CDR3 is TGTGCCAGCAGTGAGTACGATGGCTACACCTTC. Its translation is CASSEYDGYTF.